These 2 T cell receptor beta chains share one sample of origin, sequenced in a study of shared clonotypes between healthy human individuals. CD45RO-negative CD8 cells positively selected for CCR7 made up the naive population, which excluded terminally differentiated effector memory CD45RA+ cells. Clones were read by immunoSEQ multiplex PCR, and TCRdb kept only the in-frame ones, dropping some. The sample contains about 2,200,000 clones, around 93% of which appear only once. Sequenced material: naive CD8+ T cells from PBMCs. These receptors were taken from a man aged 18 to 29 in good health. Some clones in this sample may be carry-over from other donors' samples.

There are a few counts of this clone. In the same sample, other DNA sequences code for this CDR3. The chain recombines TRBV2 with TRBJ2-1; TRBD2 aligns across 13 bases. The ends lost 3 bases at V and 4 bases at J; junction bases unmatched: 0. The CDR3 contains 15 residues. CDR1 and CDR2 from the germline V gene are SNHLY and FYNNEI. The CDR3 reads CASSEGLAGYNEQFF. The CDR3 DNA follows: TGTGCCAGCAGTGAGGGACTAGCGGGGTACAATGAGCAGTTCTTC.

The V and J genes are TRBV27 and TRBJ2-7, with 12 bases aligning to TRBD1. CDR3 length equals 13 residues. The V gene's germline CDR1 is MNHEY and CDR2 SMNVEV (reference sequence). With 8 bases clipped from V and 5 bases from J, the junction kept 4 bases outside the gene matches. The CDR3 coding sequence is TGTGCCAGCCGGGACAGGGGGCAGAACGAGCAGTACTTC. Translated, it gives CASRDRGQNEQYF.